A single sample is the source of the 12 T cell receptor beta chains below, sequenced in a study of T cells in Graves' hyperthyroidism and ophthalmopathy. The investigators amplified TCR beta CDR3 regions from RNA transcripts. HTBI primers were used for first-round RT-PCR of the TCR CDR3. TCRdb re-analysed the multiplex PCR reads in MiXCR, keeping a single row per CDR3 protein. The sample records around 300,000 distinct CDR3 sequences, roughly 15% being singletons. Sequenced input: blood. These receptors originate from a woman in her thirties or forties with Graves' ophthalmopathy.

In its sample, this clonotype was seen many times. This chain links TRBV6-1 with TRBJ2-1, with D possibly TRBD1 on 5 matching bases. The CDR3 spans 16 residues. V lost 6 bases and J lost 6, with 21 bases in between. Germline-derived CDR1 and CDR2 are MNHNS and SASEGT. The CDR3 loop is CASSSALAGQGNEQFF. The CDR3 coding sequence is TGTGCCAGCAGCAGCGCACTGGCAGGGCAGGGCAATGAGCAGTTCTTC.

Remarks on this clonotype: A read error may account for a junction end that differs from germline. The chain recombines TRBV28 with TRBJ2-1; D gene ambiguous. The CDR3 has 12 amino acids. CDR1 and CDR2 (germline): MDHEN, SYDVKM. CDR3 protein: CVSSLSDNEQFF. In DNA form, the CDR3 reads TGTGTCAGCAGTTTATCAGACAATGAGCAGTTCTTC. Together with reference TRBV28 and TRBJ2-1, the CDR3 gives the full variable domain: DVKVTQSSRYLVKRTGEKVFLECVQDMDHENMFWYRQDPGLGLRLIYFSYDVKMKEKGDIPEGYSVSREKKERFSLILESASTNQTSMYLCVSSLSDNEQFFGPGTRLTVL.

Many counts were recorded for this clonotype. J is TRBJ2-7 and V is TRBV20-1, with D maybe TRBD1 (6 bases). Trimming removed 5 bases from V and 6 bases from J, with 17 bases in between. The CDR3 loop spans 13 amino acids. CDR1 and CDR2 (germline): DFQATT, SNEGSKA (reference sequence). The CDR3 region has the DNA TGCAGTGCTCGACTACAGGGTATTGGCGAGCAGTACTTC. It yields the protein CSARLQGIGEQYF.

This clonotype was detected only a few times. V usage is TRBV5-6 and J usage is TRBJ1-1; 7 bases agree with TRBD1. The CDR3 loop spans 14 amino acids. Trimming cost V 2 bases and J 5 bases; bases outside gene matches: 6. Germline loops: CDR1 SGHDT, CDR2 YYEEEE. The CDR3 reads CASSLPTGYTEAFF. The CDR3 DNA sequence: TGTGCCAGCAGCTTACCGACAGGGTATACTGAAGCTTTCTTT.

About this clonotype itself: At one end, the junction sequence differs from germline, possibly due to a read error. The genes are TRBV10-3 and TRBJ1-5; 8 positions agree with TRBD1. The CDR3 length is 15 residues. Looked up from germline, CDR1 is ENHRY and CDR2 is SYGVKD. In DNA form, the CDR3 reads TGTGCCACCAGTGACACAGGGGGGGAGCATCAGCCCCAGCATTTT. Amino acids: CATSDTGGEHQPQHF.

This clonotype was picked up many times. V is TRBV12-3 or TRBV12-4 and J is TRBJ1-1, with 10 bases lining up with TRBD1. The junction had 16 bases not matched to a gene; V was cut back by 6 bases and J by 0 bases. CDR3 length: 19 amino acids. The CDR3 coding sequence is TGTGCCAGCAGACCCCCACAGTACCCGGGACAGGGGTTGAACACTGAAGCTTTCTTT. As protein: CASRPPQYPGQGLNTEAFF.

This clonotype appeared many times. The chain combines TRBV12-3 or TRBV12-4 with TRBJ2-4, with 7 bases that match TRBD1. This CDR3 spans 13 amino acids. The J segment lost 9 bases and the V segment lost 6 bases, leaving 8 bases of the junction unmatched. The chain's CDR3 is CASRKEGAPIQYF. In nucleotides, the CDR3 is TGTGCCAGCAGGAAAGAGGGGGCGCCCATTCAGTACTTC.

This clonotype was counted at least ten times. This chain joins TRBV6-5 and TRBJ1-1, with TRBD1 matching over 7 bases. Germline CDR1 MNHEY, CDR2 SVGAGI. The CDR3 length is 15 residues. J gave up 3 bases and V 0 bases, and 4 bases lay outside the gene matches. The CDR3 reads CASSYSPDRYTEAFF. The DNA of the CDR3 is TGTGCCAGCAGTTACTCCCCGGACAGGTACACTGAAGCTTTCTTT.

A few counts support this clonotype. The V call is TRBV15, the J call TRBJ1-6, with D maybe TRBD1 (6 bases). V lost 8 bases and J 6 bases, leaving 14 bases between the germline ends. CDR1 LNHNV and CDR2 YYDKDF come from the germline V gene (reference sequence). The CDR3 has 14 residues. CDR3 nucleotide sequence: TGTGCCACCGCAGGGGTCCGGAGTAATTCACCCCTCCACTTT. Its translation: CATAGVRSNSPLHF.

This clonotype has ten or more counts. This sequence joins TRBV3-1 and TRBJ2-3; 7 bases fit TRBD1. The CDR3 runs 15 residues. In germline, CDR1 is LGHDT, CDR2 YNNKEL (reference sequence). J gave up 2 bases and V 8 bases, and 10 bases lay outside the gene matches. The CDR3 is CASLQAGTDTDTQYF. The CDR3 DNA is TGTGCCAGCCTACAGGCCGGGACAGACACAGATACGCAGTATTTT.

The chain couples TRBV20-1 to TRBJ1-5; no clear D gene. The V gene lost 3 bases and the J gene lost 2 bases, with 11 bases spanning the gap. Germline-derived CDR1 and CDR2 are DFQATT and SNEGSKA (reference sequence). There are 14 residues in the CDR3. The CDR3 DNA reads as TGCAGTGCTAGGCCTCCCTGGGGCAATCAGCCCCAGCATTTT. Translating gives CSARPPWGNQPQHF.

The V and J genes are TRBV20-1 and TRBJ2-3; possible D gene TRBD1, 6 bases. Germline CDR1 reads DFQATT; CDR2 reads SNEGSKA (reference sequence). The germline V and J ends were trimmed by 6 bases and 0 bases, with 16 bases remaining between them. The CDR3 length is 15 residues. CDR3 DNA sequence: TGCAGTGCCCAGGACAGACTAACTAGCACAGATACGCAGTATTTT. This translates into CSAQDRLTSTDTQYF.